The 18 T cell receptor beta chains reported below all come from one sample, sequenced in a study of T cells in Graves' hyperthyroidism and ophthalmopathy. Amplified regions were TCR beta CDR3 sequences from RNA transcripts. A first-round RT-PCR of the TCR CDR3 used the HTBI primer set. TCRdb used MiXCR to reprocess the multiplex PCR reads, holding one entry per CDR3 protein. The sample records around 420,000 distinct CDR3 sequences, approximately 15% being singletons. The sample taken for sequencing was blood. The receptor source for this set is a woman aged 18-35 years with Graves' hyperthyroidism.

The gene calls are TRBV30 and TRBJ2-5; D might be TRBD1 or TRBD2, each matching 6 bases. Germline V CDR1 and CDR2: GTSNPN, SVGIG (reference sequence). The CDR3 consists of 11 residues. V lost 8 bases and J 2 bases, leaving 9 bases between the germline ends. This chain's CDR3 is CAGGGQETQYF. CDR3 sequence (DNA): TGTGCCGGAGGGGGTCAAGAGACCCAGTACTTC.

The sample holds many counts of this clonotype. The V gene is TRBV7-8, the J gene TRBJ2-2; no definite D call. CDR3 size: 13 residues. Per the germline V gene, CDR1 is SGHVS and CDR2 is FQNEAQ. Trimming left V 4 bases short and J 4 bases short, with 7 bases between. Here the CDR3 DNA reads TGTGCCAGCAGCTCCTCTTCCACCGGGGAGCTGTTTTTT. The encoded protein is CASSSSSTGELFF.

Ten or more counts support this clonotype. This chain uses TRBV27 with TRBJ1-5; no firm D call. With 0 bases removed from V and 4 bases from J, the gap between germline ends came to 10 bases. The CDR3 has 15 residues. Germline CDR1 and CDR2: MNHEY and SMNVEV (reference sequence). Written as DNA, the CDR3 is TGTGCCAGCAGTTTATCGATACGGGCAAATCAGCCCCAGCATTTT. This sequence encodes CASSLSIRANQPQHF.

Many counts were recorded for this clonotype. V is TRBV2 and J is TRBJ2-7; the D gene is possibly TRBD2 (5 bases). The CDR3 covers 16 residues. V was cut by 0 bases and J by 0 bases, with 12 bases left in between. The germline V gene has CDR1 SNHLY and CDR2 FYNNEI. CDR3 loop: CASSEAAGRASYEQYF. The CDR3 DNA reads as TGTGCCAGCAGTGAAGCCGCGGGCAGAGCCTCCTACGAGCAGTACTTC.

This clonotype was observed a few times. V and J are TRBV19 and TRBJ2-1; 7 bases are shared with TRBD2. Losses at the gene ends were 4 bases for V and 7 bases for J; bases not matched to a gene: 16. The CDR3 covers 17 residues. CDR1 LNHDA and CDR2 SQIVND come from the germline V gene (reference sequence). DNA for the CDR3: TGTGCCAGTAGTACCTCCGAAGGAGGGAGGGGACGAAATGAGCAGTTCTTC. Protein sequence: CASSTSEGGRGRNEQFF.

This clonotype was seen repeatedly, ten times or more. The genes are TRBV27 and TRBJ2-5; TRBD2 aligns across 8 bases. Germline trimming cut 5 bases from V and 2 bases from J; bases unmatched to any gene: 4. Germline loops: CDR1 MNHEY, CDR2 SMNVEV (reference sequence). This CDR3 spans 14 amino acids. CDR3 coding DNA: TGTGCCAGCAGTAGCGGGAGTCAGCAAGAGACCCAGTACTTC. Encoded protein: CASSSGSQQETQYF.

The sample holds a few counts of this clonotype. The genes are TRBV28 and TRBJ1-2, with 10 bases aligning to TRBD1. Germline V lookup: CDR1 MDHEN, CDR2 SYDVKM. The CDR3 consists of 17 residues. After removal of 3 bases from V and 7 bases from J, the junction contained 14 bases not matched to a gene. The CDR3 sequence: CASSLHRIGTGVSGYTF. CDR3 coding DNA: TGTGCCAGCAGTTTGCACCGCATCGGGACAGGGGTATCTGGCTACACCTTC.

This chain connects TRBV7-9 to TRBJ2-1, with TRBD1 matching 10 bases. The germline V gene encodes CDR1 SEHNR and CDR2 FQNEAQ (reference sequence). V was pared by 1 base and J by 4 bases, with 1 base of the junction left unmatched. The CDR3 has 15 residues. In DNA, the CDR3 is TGTGCCAGCAGCTTAGGGGGACAGGGGTACAATGAGCAGTTCTTC. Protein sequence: CASSLGGQGYNEQFF.

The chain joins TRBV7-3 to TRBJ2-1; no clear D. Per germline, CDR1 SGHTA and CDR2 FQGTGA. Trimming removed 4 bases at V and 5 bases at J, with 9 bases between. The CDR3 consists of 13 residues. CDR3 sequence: CASSSLNNNEQFF. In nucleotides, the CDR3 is TGTGCCAGCAGCTCCCTAAATAACAATGAGCAGTTCTTC.

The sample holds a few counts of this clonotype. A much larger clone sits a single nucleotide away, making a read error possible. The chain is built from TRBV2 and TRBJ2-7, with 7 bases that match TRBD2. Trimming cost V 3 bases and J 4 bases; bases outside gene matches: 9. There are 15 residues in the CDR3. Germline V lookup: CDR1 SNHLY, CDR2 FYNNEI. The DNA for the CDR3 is TGTGCCAGCAGTGACGCGGCTAGCGGCATTTACGAGCAGTACTTC. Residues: CASSDAASGIYEQYF.

In DNA, the CDR3 is TGCGCCAGCAGCTTGGTAGGGGGGCGCGGGAACACTGAAGCTTTCTTT. This codes for CASSLVGGRGNTEAFF. The chain couples TRBV5-1 to TRBJ1-1; D is possibly TRBD1 (6 bases). CDR1 and CDR2 from the germline V gene are SGHRS and YFSETQ. The V end lost 0 bases, the J end lost 1 base, and 13 bases lay between the germline ends. The CDR3 runs 16 residues.

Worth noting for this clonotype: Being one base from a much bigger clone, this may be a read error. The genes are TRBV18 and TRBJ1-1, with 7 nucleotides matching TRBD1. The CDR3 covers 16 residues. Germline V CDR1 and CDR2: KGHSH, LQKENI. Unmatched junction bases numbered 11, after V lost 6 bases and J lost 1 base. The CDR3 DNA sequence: TGTGCCAGCTCCCATGGACAGGTGGTACCGAACACTGAAGCTTTCTTT. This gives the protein CASSHGQVVPNTEAFF.

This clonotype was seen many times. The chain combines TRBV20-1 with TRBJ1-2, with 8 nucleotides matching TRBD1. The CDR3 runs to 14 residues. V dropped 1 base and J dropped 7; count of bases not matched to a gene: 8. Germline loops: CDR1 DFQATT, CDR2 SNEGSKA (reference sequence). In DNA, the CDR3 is TGCAGTGCTAGAGCAGGGGGCGTTACAGGTGGCTACACCTTC. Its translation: CSARAGGVTGGYTF.

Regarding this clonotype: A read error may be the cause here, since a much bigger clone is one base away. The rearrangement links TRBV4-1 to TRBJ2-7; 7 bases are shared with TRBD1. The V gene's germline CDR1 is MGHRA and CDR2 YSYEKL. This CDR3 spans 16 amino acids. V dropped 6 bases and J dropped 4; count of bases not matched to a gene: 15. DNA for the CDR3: TGCGCCAGCAGGACCGTCCTCAGGGGGAAGAGATACGAGCAGTACTTC. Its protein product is CASRTVLRGKRYEQYF.

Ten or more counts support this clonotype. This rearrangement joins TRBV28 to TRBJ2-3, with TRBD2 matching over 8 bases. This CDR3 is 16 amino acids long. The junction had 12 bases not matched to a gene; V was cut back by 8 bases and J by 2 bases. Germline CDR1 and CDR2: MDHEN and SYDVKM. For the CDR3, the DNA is TGTGCCAGCGGAGCGGGAGTCTCCACCGCCACAGATACGCAGTATTTT. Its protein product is CASGAGVSTATDTQYF.

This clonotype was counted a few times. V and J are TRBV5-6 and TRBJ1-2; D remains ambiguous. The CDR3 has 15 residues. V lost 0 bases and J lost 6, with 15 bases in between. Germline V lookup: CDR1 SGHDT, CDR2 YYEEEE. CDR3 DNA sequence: TGTGCCAGCAGCTTGGTGGTGGAGTCACGGGATGGCTACACCTTC. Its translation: CASSLVVESRDGYTF.

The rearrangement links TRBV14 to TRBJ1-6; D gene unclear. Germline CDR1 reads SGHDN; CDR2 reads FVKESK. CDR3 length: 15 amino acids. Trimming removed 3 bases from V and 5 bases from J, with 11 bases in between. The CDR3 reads CASSHKVDHNSPLHF. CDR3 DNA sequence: TGTGCCAGCAGCCATAAGGTTGATCATAATTCACCCCTCCACTTT. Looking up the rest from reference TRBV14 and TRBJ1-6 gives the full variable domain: EAGVTQFPSHSVIEKGQTVTLRCDPISGHDNLYWYRRVMGKEIKFLLHFVKESKQDESGMPNNRFLAERTGGTYSTLKVQPAELEDSGVYFCASSHKVDHNSPLHFGNGTRLTVT.

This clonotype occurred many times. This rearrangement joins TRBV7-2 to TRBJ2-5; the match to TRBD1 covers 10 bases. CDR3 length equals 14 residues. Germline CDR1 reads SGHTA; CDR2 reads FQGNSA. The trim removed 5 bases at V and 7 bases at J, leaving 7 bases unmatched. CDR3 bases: TGTGCCAGCAGCCATGGACAGGGGGTGGGGACCCAGTACTTC. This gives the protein CASSHGQGVGTQYF.